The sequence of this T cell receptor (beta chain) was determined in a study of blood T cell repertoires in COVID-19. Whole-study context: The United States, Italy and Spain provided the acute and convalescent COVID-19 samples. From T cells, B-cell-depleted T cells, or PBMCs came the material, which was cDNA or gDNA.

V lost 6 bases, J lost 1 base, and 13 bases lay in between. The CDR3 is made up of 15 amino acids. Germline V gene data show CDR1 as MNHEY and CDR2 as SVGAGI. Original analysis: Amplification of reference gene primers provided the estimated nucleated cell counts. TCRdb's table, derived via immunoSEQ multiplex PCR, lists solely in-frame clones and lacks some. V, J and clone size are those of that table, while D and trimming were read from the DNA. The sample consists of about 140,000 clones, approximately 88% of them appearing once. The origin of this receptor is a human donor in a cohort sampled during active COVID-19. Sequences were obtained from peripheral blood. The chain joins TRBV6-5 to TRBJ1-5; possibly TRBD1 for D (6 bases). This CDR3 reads CASSSEGGSNQPQHF. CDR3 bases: TGTGCCAGCAGCTCCGAGGGGGGGAGCAATCAGCCCCAGCATTTT.